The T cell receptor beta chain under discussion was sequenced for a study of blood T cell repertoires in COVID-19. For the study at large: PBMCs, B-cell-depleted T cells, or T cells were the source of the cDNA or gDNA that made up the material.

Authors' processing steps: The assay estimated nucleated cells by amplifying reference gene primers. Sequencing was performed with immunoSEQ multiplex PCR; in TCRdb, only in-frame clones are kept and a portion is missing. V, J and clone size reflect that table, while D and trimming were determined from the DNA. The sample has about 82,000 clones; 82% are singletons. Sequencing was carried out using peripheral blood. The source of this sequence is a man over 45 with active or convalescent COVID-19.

CDR3 in amino acids: CASISTRDTLEQYV. The CDR3 DNA reads as TGTGCCAGCATCTCCACCAGGGACACGCTCGAGCAGTACGTC. The chain has TRBV5-6 and TRBJ2-7, with D possibly being TRBD1 (6 bases). Trimming left V 6 bases short and J 6 bases short, with 19 bases between. The CDR3 loop spans 14 amino acids. The V gene's germline CDR1 is SGHDT and CDR2 YYEEEE.